This T cell receptor (beta chain) is drawn from a study of cytomegalovirus exposure and HLA in healthy donors. Study at large: As an earlier analysis found, 150 million to 200 million T cells yielded some 120 million unique TCR beta sequences.

Findings and limits, study-wide: Immune exposure information available was restricted to CMV serostatus. Later analysis showed TCR association rates varying by HLA locus, highest for DRB1 and lowest for HLA-C. Earlier analysis looked at TCR beta V segments, and most were productive about 87% or about 30% of the time.

Primers included in the PCR were 60 Vbeta and 13 Jbeta primers. Produced via immunoSEQ multiplex PCR; TCRdb's table is partial and in-frame only. The profile shows about 140,000 clones, about 61% of them singletons. Trimming removed 5 bases from V and 6 bases from J, with 16 bases in between. Germline lookup yields CDR1 MNHEY and CDR2 SMNVEV (reference sequence). The CDR3 contains 15 residues. Note on this clone: Its target is not known.

Sequenced material: PBMCs. This clonotype originated in a male donor in good health and CMV-seronegative. V gene TRBV27 combines with J gene TRBJ2-2; the D gene is possibly TRBD2 (6 bases). The CDR3 DNA reads as TGTGCCAGCAGTCCCGGGACTTTTCATCCCGGGGAGCTGTTTTTT. Translation gives CASSPGTFHPGELFF.